These T cell receptor beta chains were read from a single sample in a study of blood T cell repertoires in COVID-19. Using immunoSEQ multiplex PCR, the repertoire was profiled, and TCRdb retains in-frame clones only, with some absent. The table records roughly 94,000 clones, 84% of them present only once. Sequences were obtained from peripheral blood. Receptors originate from a man aged 60-69 years with acute or convalescent COVID-19. The CDR3 runs from the conserved cysteine through the conserved F or W. Clone size is not always given. Where it is, it says once, few, many or a class for expanded clones.

j_gene: TRBJ2-5
v_gene: TRBV3-1/TRBV3-2
abundance: -
CDR3aa: CASSQGLQRGATQETQYF

j_gene: TRBJ2-3
v_gene: TRBV18
abundance: once
CDR3aa: CASSPRSGDTQYF

j_gene: TRBJ2-1
v_gene: TRBV25-1
abundance: -
CDR3aa: CASELAGAREEQFF

j_gene: TRBJ2-3
v_gene: TRBV5-5
abundance: -
CDR3aa: CASSLPGGSTDTQYF

j_gene: TRBJ2-1
v_gene: TRBV5-1
abundance: -
CDR3aa: CASSSSSGAKTYNEQFF

j_gene: TRBJ2-3
v_gene: TRBV7-8
abundance: -
CDR3aa: CASSYVRLAGVDTQYF

j_gene: TRBJ1-4
v_gene: TRBV28
abundance: -
CDR3aa: CASSFGGARANEKLFF

j_gene: TRBJ2-7
v_gene: TRBV7-2
abundance: -
CDR3aa: CASSLNGASAYEQYF

j_gene: TRBJ2-7
v_gene: TRBV28
abundance: -
CDR3aa: CASSPPGTGGSEQYF

j_gene: TRBJ2-5
v_gene: TRBV2
abundance: -
CDR3aa: CASGRDSQETQYF

j_gene: TRBJ2-3
v_gene: TRBV15
abundance: many
CDR3aa: CATSLEGSGVDTQYF

j_gene: TRBJ1-1
v_gene: TRBV18
abundance: few
CDR3aa: CASSTQGALGTEAFF

j_gene: TRBJ2-1
v_gene: TRBV13
abundance: -
CDR3aa: CASSPLGTGEYNEQFF

j_gene: TRBJ2-5
v_gene: TRBV19
abundance: -
CDR3aa: CASSRGTTYQETQYF

j_gene: TRBJ2-7
v_gene: TRBV2
abundance: -
CDR3aa: CASRLSGGAFYEQYF

j_gene: TRBJ2-7
v_gene: TRBV5-1
abundance: -
CDR3aa: CASSRTIQTGGGSYEQYF

j_gene: TRBJ1-2
v_gene: TRBV7-9
abundance: -
CDR3aa: CASSLGDRGRLYGYTF

j_gene: TRBJ1-2
v_gene: TRBV10-1
abundance: -
CDR3aa: CASTRQLYGYTF

j_gene: TRBJ1-2
v_gene: TRBV14
abundance: -
CDR3aa: CASSQTRSYGYTF

j_gene: TRBJ2-7
v_gene: TRBV15
abundance: few
CDR3aa: CATSRDIGRGQAYEQYF

j_gene: TRBJ2-7
v_gene: TRBV6-5
abundance: -
CDR3aa: CASSSPMGAEQYF

j_gene: TRBJ1-1
v_gene: TRBV5-1
abundance: -
CDR3aa: CASSLALDSNTEAFF

j_gene: TRBJ1-5
v_gene: TRBV15
abundance: -
CDR3aa: CATRAAGSSNQPQHF

j_gene: TRBJ2-1
v_gene: TRBV6-5
abundance: -
CDR3aa: CASSYGSGGYNEQFF

j_gene: TRBJ2-1
v_gene: TRBV5-1
abundance: -
CDR3aa: CASSLLVAGGWGYEQFF

j_gene: TRBJ1-4
v_gene: TRBV28
abundance: -
CDR3aa: CASTPWALNKKLFF

j_gene: TRBJ1-4
v_gene: TRBV15
abundance: few
CDR3aa: CATSRNRVDKATNEKLFF

j_gene: TRBJ2-5
v_gene: TRBV6-5
abundance: -
CDR3aa: CASGQGQETQYF

j_gene: TRBJ2-1
v_gene: TRBV2
abundance: -
CDR3aa: CASSHPGTAYNEQFF

j_gene: TRBJ2-7
v_gene: TRBV19
abundance: -
CDR3aa: CASTSGRSPHYEQYF

j_gene: TRBJ1-4
v_gene: TRBV7-2
abundance: -
CDR3aa: CASSLAAGNEKLFF

j_gene: TRBJ1-3
v_gene: TRBV3-1/TRBV3-2
abundance: -
CDR3aa: CASSPIGNTIYF

j_gene: TRBJ1-2
v_gene: TRBV21-1
abundance: -
CDR3aa: CASSKGQEDYGYTF

j_gene: TRBJ2-5
v_gene: TRBV10-3
abundance: -
CDR3aa: CATAGGGKETQYF

j_gene: TRBJ2-7
v_gene: TRBV2
abundance: -
CDR3aa: CASSEVYEQYF

j_gene: TRBJ2-7
v_gene: TRBV10-3
abundance: -
CDR3aa: CAISHPGQAYEQYF

j_gene: TRBJ2-6
v_gene: TRBV5-1
abundance: once
CDR3aa: CASSFVGQGISNVLTF

j_gene: TRBJ2-7
v_gene: TRBV28
abundance: -
CDR3aa: CASKDPGTYSYEQYF

j_gene: TRBJ1-4
v_gene: TRBV4-2
abundance: -
CDR3aa: CASSPDRVREKLFF

j_gene: TRBJ2-1
v_gene: TRBV11-2
abundance: -
CDR3aa: CASSSTSGGPNEQFF

j_gene: TRBJ2-1
v_gene: TRBV11-2
abundance: -
CDR3aa: CASSLLRGSYNEQFF

j_gene: TRBJ2-1
v_gene: TRBV4-3
abundance: -
CDR3aa: CASSQDPNRVAYNEQFF

j_gene: TRBJ1-2
v_gene: TRBV27
abundance: -
CDR3aa: CASSIPGHYLYGYTF

j_gene: TRBJ1-2
v_gene: TRBV5-6
abundance: -
CDR3aa: CASSPYDRGRGYTF

j_gene: TRBJ2-1
v_gene: TRBV18
abundance: -
CDR3aa: CASSRTSGTNSYNEQFF

j_gene: TRBJ2-3
v_gene: TRBV6-5
abundance: -
CDR3aa: CASRRQGADTQYF

j_gene: TRBJ2-3
v_gene: TRBV4-3
abundance: -
CDR3aa: CASSQATFDTQYF

j_gene: TRBJ2-2
v_gene: TRBV5-1
abundance: -
CDR3aa: CASSPRGVSNTGELFF

j_gene: TRBJ1-5
v_gene: TRBV2
abundance: -
CDR3aa: CASSGDSWSNQPQHF

j_gene: TRBJ1-4
v_gene: TRBV18
abundance: -
CDR3aa: CASSPPQGGEKLFF

j_gene: TRBJ1-5
v_gene: TRBV19
abundance: once
CDR3aa: CASSIIGNQPQHF

j_gene: TRBJ1-5
v_gene: TRBV28
abundance: -
CDR3aa: CASSSASEVEQPQHF

j_gene: TRBJ1-3
v_gene: TRBV2
abundance: -
CDR3aa: CASSDPGTRNTIYF

j_gene: TRBJ1-3
v_gene: TRBV15
abundance: once
CDR3aa: CATSRGTPSGNTIYF

j_gene: TRBJ1-2
v_gene: TRBV27
abundance: few
CDR3aa: CASSLLAGQGISGYTF

j_gene: TRBJ1-1
v_gene: TRBV11-2
abundance: -
CDR3aa: CASMTGLNTEAFF

j_gene: TRBJ1-5
v_gene: TRBV6-6
abundance: -
CDR3aa: CASNDRDSNQPQHF